This passage covers 12 T cell receptor beta chains from one sample sequenced in a study of blood T cells in healthy people across ages. Next came a second PCR, run for about 7 to 11 cycles, which used a sample-barcoded 5' primer along with a J-beta primer mix. Via MiXCR, TCRdb re-called the 5' RACE reads, giving one row per CDR3 protein. The table lists 650,000 to 1,000,000 distinct CDR3 sequences, under 40% of them singletons, with 10% to 15% in the top ten. The material sequenced was blood. The receptor set was obtained from a man aged 18 to 35 in good health.

This chain links TRBV7-8 with TRBJ1-2, with D unresolved. V lost 2 bases and J lost 6, with 7 bases in between. Germline loops: CDR1 SGHVS, CDR2 FQNEAQ. CDR3 length: 12 residues. DNA for the CDR3: TGTGCCAGCAGCTTATCAGACCATGGCTACACCTTC. Its translation: CASSLSDHGYTF.

V gene TRBV7-2 combines with J gene TRBJ2-7; weak D call: TRBD2 (6 bases). The ends were cut back, 2 bases at V and 5 bases at J, with 19 bases in the middle. CDR3 size: 16 residues. CDR1 is SGHTA and CDR2 is FQGNSA in the germline V gene. CDR3 nucleotide sequence: TGTGCCAGCAGCTTATTCACGGGAGCGCCAGATAACGAGCAGTACTTC. It yields the protein CASSLFTGAPDNEQYF.

This chain uses TRBV27 with TRBJ2-7; 7 bases are a match to TRBD1. The CDR3 is made up of 16 amino acids. With 4 bases clipped from V and 4 bases from J, the junction kept 13 bases outside the gene matches. Germline V gene data show CDR1 as MNHEY and CDR2 as SMNVEV (reference sequence). For the CDR3, the DNA is TGTGCCAGCAGTTCCGCCCCAACAGGGGTGGGTTACGAGCAGTACTTC. Amino acids: CASSSAPTGVGYEQYF.

The gene calls are TRBV10-3 and TRBJ2-2; D gene uncertain. The germline V gene encodes CDR1 ENHRY and CDR2 SYGVKD. This CDR3 has 15 amino acids. V was trimmed by 2 bases and J by 7 bases, leaving 14 bases between them. The CDR3 nucleotides are TGTGCCATCAGTGAGGTGGCCAGGTGGAACGGGGAGCTGTTTTTT. It codes for CAISEVARWNGELFF.

To note about this clonotype: A clone one base away is much larger, so this may be a read error. No conserved phenylalanine or tryptophan is present at the end of the CDR3, so a read error is the likely explanation. V is TRBV20-1 and J is TRBJ2-7; D may correspond to TRBD1 or TRBD2 (5 bases each). The ends were cut back, 5 bases at V and 2 bases at J, with 13 bases in the middle. The germline gives CDR1 DFQATT, CDR2 SNEGSKA (reference sequence). The CDR3 is made up of 13 amino acids. The CDR3 spells CSASTGTPYEQYI. In DNA form, the CDR3 reads TGCAGTGCTTCAACCGGGACCCCCTACGAGCAGTACATC.

This clonotype was detected many times. The V call is TRBV29-1, the J call TRBJ2-3, with a possible D match to TRBD2 (5 bases). Trimming cost V 7 bases and J 2 bases, with 13 bases left between them. The CDR3 has 13 amino acids. The germline V gene has CDR1 SQVTM and CDR2 ANQGSEA. The chain's CDR3 is CSAKRQPTDTQYF. The CDR3 region has the DNA TGCAGCGCCAAGCGGCAGCCCACAGATACGCAGTATTTT.

This clonotype occurred once. One end of the junction does not line up with germline, which may come from a read error. The chain carries TRBV5-1 and TRBJ2-1; D might be TRBD1 or TRBD2, each matching 6 bases. This CDR3 spans 13 amino acids. Looked up from germline, CDR1 is SGHRS and CDR2 is YFSETQ. The CDR3 sequence is CASSLGRDNEPFF. CDR3 nucleotide sequence: TGCGCCAGCAGCTTGGGGAGGGACAATGAGCCGTTCTTC.

This clonotype has at least ten counts. This chain links TRBV30 with TRBJ2-7; D could derive from TRBD1 or TRBD2 (5 bases each). Between the trimmed V and J ends, which lost 4 bases and 5 bases, there was a span of 9 bases. The CDR3 totals 11 residues. The germline gives CDR1 GTSNPN, CDR2 SVGIG (reference sequence). CDR3 DNA: TGTGCCTGGAAAGGGACCGACGAGCAGTACTTC. Its protein product is CAWKGTDEQYF.

This clonotype was picked up a small number of times. In DNA, the CDR3 is TGTGCCAGCAGCAGAGGGACAGCCAGGAACACTGAAGCTTTCTTT. Translation: CASSRGTARNTEAFF. The rearrangement uses TRBV5-5 and TRBJ1-1; 7 bases align to TRBD1. The CDR3 spans 15 residues. In germline, CDR1 is SGHKS, CDR2 YYEKEE (reference sequence). Trimming at V came to 4 bases and at J to 1 base, leaving 7 bases not matched to a gene.

The chain carries TRBV20-1 and TRBJ1-6; D is possibly TRBD1 (6 bases). The ends were cut back, 3 bases at V and 6 bases at J, with 15 bases in the middle. The germline V gene encodes CDR1 DFQATT and CDR2 SNEGSKA (reference sequence). This CDR3 is built from 15 residues. The CDR3 DNA follows: TGCAGTGCTAGCGGAGGGGGTCAGTTTAATTCACCCCTCCACTTT. This codes for CSASGGGQFNSPLHF.

The chain joins TRBV10-3 to TRBJ2-2; no clear D gene. The germline V gene has CDR1 ENHRY and CDR2 SYGVKD. The CDR3 has 17 amino acids. The V gene lost 0 bases and the J gene lost 6 bases, with 17 bases spanning the gap. In nucleotides, the CDR3 is TGTGCCATCAGTGAGTCGAATTGGGGTGAGGATGCCGGGGAGCTGTTTTTT. It encodes CAISESNWGEDAGELFF.

With regard to this clonotype: It may be a read error: a sequence one base away is much more abundant. The genes are TRBV7-2 and TRBJ1-2, with 7 bases matching TRBD1. The CDR3 extends over 13 amino acids. From germline, CDR1 is SGHTA and CDR2 FQGNSA. V lost 5 bases, J lost 4 bases, and 4 bases stayed unmatched. The CDR3 sequence is CASSKGQSYGYTF. DNA for the CDR3: TGTGCCAGCAGCAAGGGACAGTCCTATGGCTACACCTTC.